A selection of T cell receptor beta chains follows, all from one sample in a study of T cell repertoires in cytomegalovirus infection. TCRdb re-called the reads through MiXCR, storing one row per CDR3 protein. The table has about 470,000 distinct CDR3 sequences, about 42% seen once; the top ten hold about two fifths. These receptors are not linked to any known antigen. This specimen was cultured PBMCs, taken from culture after CMV antigen stimulation. These receptors were obtained from a human donor in good health (CMV status not recorded). Some clones in this sample may be carry-over from other donors' samples. The CDR3 runs from the conserved cysteine through the conserved F or W. Each record gives: D gene, J gene, clone size, V gene, CDR3 protein, CDR3 DNA. A D gene is named only where the DNA matches it firmly. Part of the rows lack a size; the others show once, few, many or a class for expanded clones.

>TRBD1|TRBJ1-1|-|TRBV4-1
CASSQDVLTGGMNTEAFF
TGTGCCAGCAGCCAAGACGTCTTGACAGGGGGGATGAACACTGAAGCTTTCTTT
>-|TRBJ2-3|few|TRBV3-1
CASSQGKTPIPVEGQYF
TGTGCCAGCAGCCAAGGAAAGACTCCTATCCCCGTGGAGGGGCAGTATTTT
>TRBD2|TRBJ2-1|-|TRBV6-2/TRBV6-3
CASRGTSGFEQFF
TGTGCCAGCAGGGGGACTAGCGGGTTTGAGCAGTTCTTC
>-|TRBJ1-6|-|TRBV7-8
CASSPRAMADSPLHF
TGTGCCAGCAGCCCGAGGGCGATGGCGGATTCACCCCTCCACTTT
>TRBD1|TRBJ1-2|few|TRBV5-4
CASSRDRGDYGYTF
TGTGCCAGCAGCCGGGACAGGGGAGACTATGGCTACACCTTC
>TRBD2|TRBJ2-1|few|TRBV7-2
CASSYRLATNNEQFF
TGTGCCAGCAGCTACCGACTAGCGACAAACAATGAGCAGTTCTTC
>-|TRBJ1-1|few|TRBV6-1
CASSYQAWGGNTEAFF
TGTGCCAGCAGTTATCAGGCGTGGGGCGGAAACACTGAAGCTTTCTTT
>TRBD2|TRBJ2-1|-|TRBV20-1
CSAPSSGSNEQFF
TGCAGTGCCCCATCTAGCGGGAGCAATGAGCAGTTCTTC
>-|TRBJ2-7|few|TRBV6-1
CASSALRTRSYEQYF
TGTGCCAGCAGTGCTCTACGGACTCGCTCCTACGAGCAGTACTTC
>-|TRBJ1-3|few|TRBV28
CASSLFWGPEAGNTIYF
TGTGCCAGCAGTTTATTTTGGGGGCCCGAGGCTGGAAACACCATATATTTT
>-|TRBJ1-2|-|TRBV27
CASSPSGQNGYTF
TGTGCCAGCAGCCCAAGCGGACAGAATGGCTACACCTTC
>TRBD2|TRBJ2-1|few|TRBV7-2
CASSYKTSGGYNEQFF
TGTGCCAGCAGCTACAAGACTAGCGGGGGTTACAATGAGCAGTTCTTC
>TRBD2|TRBJ2-1|-|TRBV14
CASSLWRLAGGYNEQFF
TGTGCCAGCAGCCTATGGCGGCTAGCGGGAGGGTACAATGAGCAGTTCTTC